A selection of T cell receptor beta chains follows, all from one sample in a study of cytomegalovirus exposure and HLA in healthy donors. Here immunoSEQ multiplex PCR was the method, and the copy in TCRdb shows in-frame clones only, minus some. Among roughly 170,000 clones listed, roughly 84% were seen once. Sequencing used PBMCs. The source is a woman aged 18 to 35 in good health and CMV-seropositive. Each CDR3 is given with its conserved first and last residue. The D gene is left open where the match is weak. The size entry is marked missing in some rows and otherwise reads once, few, many or a size class.

>TRBV2|few|TRBJ1-6|TRBD1
TGTGCCACCAGGATAAGACAGGGGGCCTCACCCCTCCACTTT
CATRIRQGASPLHF
>TRBV19|NA|TRBJ1-2|NA
TGTGCCAGTATGGGGGGGCGCGGCTACACCTTC
CASMGGRGYTF
>TRBV19|NA|TRBJ2-7|NA
TGTGCCAGTAGTAAGGCCGCAGGCTACGAGCAGTACTTC
CASSKAAGYEQYF
>TRBV27|once|TRBJ2-3|TRBD2
TGTGCCAGCAGTGAGCGGGGGATGACAGATACGCAGTATTTT
CASSERGMTDTQYF
>TRBV7-2|NA|TRBJ2-7|TRBD2
TGTGCCAGCAGCTTTGGCGGGGGGGCCTCCTACGAGCAGTACTTC
CASSFGGGASYEQYF
>TRBV5-1|NA|TRBJ1-2|TRBD1
TGCGCCAGCAGCCTATTCACCGGGACAGGGCTTAATGGCTACACCTTC
CASSLFTGTGLNGYTF
>TRBV6-1|NA|TRBJ1-5|TRBD1
TGTGCCAGCAGTCCCCCACGGACAGGGGATCAGCCCCAGCATTTT
CASSPPRTGDQPQHF
>TRBV7-6|NA|TRBJ1-5|NA
TGTGCCAGCAGCCCGCGGGGGGACACCGGGGGCAATCAGCCCCAGCATTTT
CASSPRGDTGGNQPQHF
>TRBV18|few|TRBJ1-2|TRBD1
TGTGCCAGCTCAGGGGACAGGGGAAACTATGGCTACACCTTC
CASSGDRGNYGYTF
>TRBV7-8|NA|TRBJ2-3|TRBD2
TGTGCCAGCAGCCCAAGGGGGGCGGGGGGTCGTACAGATACGCAGTATTTT
CASSPRGAGGRTDTQYF
>TRBV7-7|NA|TRBJ1-1|NA
TGTGCCAGCAGCCCTCTCCTGGGAGGGGGGGCTGAAGCTTTCTTT
CASSPLLGGGAEAFF
>TRBV6-5|NA|TRBJ2-6|NA
TGTGCCAGCAGTTACCAGATCTCTGGGGCCAACGTCCTGACTTTC
CASSYQISGANVLTF
>TRBV6-5|NA|TRBJ2-1|NA
TGTGCCAGCAGTAAGCCGGGTCTTGGCAACAATGAGCAGTTCTTC
CASSKPGLGNNEQFF
>TRBV2|NA|TRBJ2-3|NA
TGTGCCAGCAGTCTCTCGGATACGCAGTATTTT
CASSLSDTQYF
>TRBV27|NA|TRBJ1-2|NA
TGTGCCAGCAGTTTATCGACTCGCCAAGGGGCCCCAAACTATGGCTACACCTTC
CASSLSTRQGAPNYGYTF
>TRBV6-5|NA|TRBJ1-3|NA
TGTGCCAGCAGGGACAAACGGACCGCCGGAAACACCATATATTTT
CASRDKRTAGNTIYF
>TRBV10-2|NA|TRBJ1-5|TRBD1
TGCGCCAGCAGTGACCACGGACAGGGTAGCAATCAGCCCCAGCATTTT
CASSDHGQGSNQPQHF
>TRBV5-4|NA|TRBJ2-7|NA
TGTGCCAGCAGCTTTTCTCTTACTATCGGGGGATCCCTCTCCTACGAGCAGTACTTC
CASSFSLTIGGSLSYEQYF
>TRBV6-1|NA|TRBJ2-7|NA
TGTGCCAGCAGCAGAACAGACAGCTACGAGCAGTACTTC
CASSRTDSYEQYF
>TRBV5-1|NA|TRBJ2-1|NA
TGCGCCAGCAGCCTGGAGCGTCAGCATGAGCAGTTCTTC
CASSLERQHEQFF
>TRBV6-5|NA|TRBJ2-5|NA
TGTGCCAGCAGGTCCGGGCAAGAGACCCAGTACTTC
CASRSGQETQYF
>TRBV15|NA|TRBJ2-3|NA
TGTGCCAGTGGGAGGCGCACAGATACGCAGTATTTT
CASGRRTDTQYF
>TRBV6-6|NA|TRBJ1-1|TRBD1
TGTGCCAGTGAAGGGGGCTTGAACACTGAAGCTTTCTTT
CASEGGLNTEAFF
>TRBV9|NA|TRBJ1-5|NA
TGTGCCAGCAGCGTAGCGGGTAGCAATCAGCCCCAGCATTTT
CASSVAGSNQPQHF
>TRBV15|NA|TRBJ1-2|TRBD1
TGTGCCACCAGCACAAGACAGGGGGTGTCCGGCTACACCTTC
CATSTRQGVSGYTF
>TRBV19|NA|TRBJ2-2|NA
TGTGCCAGTAGTATAGGGCCACCGCCCGGGGAGCTGTTTTTT
CASSIGPPPGELFF
>TRBV27|NA|TRBJ1-5|NA
TGTGCCAGCAGTAACAGGGATAGCAATCAGCCCCAGCATTTT
CASSNRDSNQPQHF
>TRBV5-4|NA|TRBJ2-2|NA
TGTGCCAGCAGCTTGGGAGCGGGGAGGACAGGGAGCACCGGGGAGCTGTTTTTT
CASSLGAGRTGSTGELFF
>TRBV10-3|NA|TRBJ2-3|TRBD2
TGTGCCATCAGTGAGGCAATTTTGGCGGGGGGCAGCACAGATACGCAGTATTTT
CAISEAILAGGSTDTQYF
>TRBV4-3|few|TRBJ2-7|TRBD2
TGCGCCAGCAGCCCCCGGGCCAGCGGGAGATACGAGCAGTACTTC
CASSPRASGRYEQYF
>TRBV18|NA|TRBJ2-3|NA
TGTGCCAGCTCACCCCCCCGTTCTCGCACAGATACGCAGTATTTT
CASSPPRSRTDTQYF
>TRBV6-6|NA|TRBJ2-1|NA
TGTGCCAGCAGCTTGAAACTAGGGAATGAGCAGTTCTTC
CASSLKLGNEQFF
>TRBV7-6|NA|TRBJ2-5|NA
TGTGCCAGCAGCTCCCGACAGCAAGAGACCCAGTACTTC
CASSSRQQETQYF
>TRBV5-5|NA|TRBJ2-3|TRBD1
TGTGCCAGCAGCTTGGAAGGGGGCGCGGCAGATACGCAGTATTTT
CASSLEGGAADTQYF
>TRBV18|NA|TRBJ1-1|TRBD1
TGTGCCAGCTCACTGGACAGGCGGAACACTGAAGCTTTCTTT
CASSLDRRNTEAFF
>TRBV19|NA|TRBJ1-5|NA
TGTGCCAGCGAGGGTCGGGTAAATCAGCCCCAGCATTTT
CASEGRVNQPQHF
>TRBV5-4|NA|TRBJ2-3|TRBD1
TGTGCCAGCAGCCGACCTGGACAGGGGGTTACAGATACGCAGTATTTT
CASSRPGQGVTDTQYF
>TRBV5-6|few|TRBJ2-2|NA
TGTGCCAGCAGAGGGGATTACCTCGGGGAGCTGTTTTTT
CASRGDYLGELFF
>TRBV7-9|NA|TRBJ1-4|NA
TGTGCCAGCAGCTTCCGGAGACCCAGTTCTAATGAAAAACTGTTTTTT
CASSFRRPSSNEKLFF
>TRBV5-1|NA|TRBJ1-1|NA
TGCGCCAGCAGCTTGGGACAGAGTGCCATGAACACTGAAGCTTTCTTT
CASSLGQSAMNTEAFF
>TRBV5-4|NA|TRBJ1-2|TRBD1
TGTGCCAGCAGCGCGGACAGGCAAGCACTTAACTATGGCTACACCTTC
CASSADRQALNYGYTF
>TRBV14|NA|TRBJ1-6|TRBD1
TGTGCCAGCAGCCTAATACAGGGGAATTCACCCCTCCACTTT
CASSLIQGNSPLHF
>TRBV7-6|NA|TRBJ1-4|NA
TGTGCCAGCAGCCCATCCAGCGCAACTAATGAAAAACTGTTTTTT
CASSPSSATNEKLFF